A selection of T cell receptor beta chains follows, all from one sample in a study of siplizumab effects on memory and regulatory T cells. Using immunoSEQ multiplex PCR, the repertoire was profiled, and TCRdb retains in-frame clones only, with some absent. The sample lists roughly 40,000 clones, 70% to 90% occurring once. The sample comprised naive CD4+ T cells sorted from blood. All receptors come from a human donor in good health. Both conserved end residues are part of each CDR3. A D gene is named only where the DNA matches it firmly. Clone size appears in some rows only: once, few, many, or a class for an expanded clone.

v_gene,abundance,d_gene,j_gene,CDR3aa,CDR3nt
TRBV6-5,NA,NA,TRBJ1-3,CASSRGRSGNTIYF,TGTGCCAGCAGCCGAGGGAGGTCCGGAAACACCATATATTTT
TRBV2,NA,NA,TRBJ1-4,CASNLDGAAWEKLFF,TGTGCCAGCAACCTGGACGGCGCTGCGTGGGAAAAACTGTTTTTT
TRBV19,NA,NA,TRBJ2-1,CASSIGGSFMYNEQFF,TGTGCCAGTAGTATAGGTGGTTCGTTTATGTACAATGAGCAGTTCTTC
TRBV5-6,NA,TRBD1,TRBJ1-2,CASIPFGTGGSDYGYTF,TGTGCCAGCATCCCTTTTGGGACAGGGGGATCAGACTATGGCTACACCTTC
TRBV2,NA,TRBD1,TRBJ1-2,CATGQGVAGYTF,TGTGCCACGGGACAGGGGGTAGCGGGCTACACCTTC
TRBV19,NA,NA,TRBJ2-3,CASANTGKMFADTQYF,TGTGCCAGTGCTAATACCGGGAAAATGTTTGCAGATACGCAGTATTTT
TRBV6-6,NA,NA,TRBJ1-3,CASRRTTGTGNTIYF,TGTGCCAGCAGGCGGACAACAGGGACGGGAAACACCATATATTTT
TRBV5-1,NA,TRBD1,TRBJ2-7,CASSPTGPRSYEQYF,TGCGCCAGCAGCCCGACAGGGCCGCGGTCCTACGAGCAGTACTTC
TRBV10-3,NA,NA,TRBJ2-7,CAIREQGGDEQYF,TGTGCCATCAGAGAACAGGGAGGGGACGAGCAGTACTTC
TRBV7-8,NA,TRBD1,TRBJ2-1,CASSLAYRGDNEQFF,TGTGCCAGCAGCTTAGCTTACAGGGGGGATAATGAGCAGTTCTTC
TRBV6-4,NA,TRBD1,TRBJ1-2,CASSAWGQGSYGYTF,TGTGCCAGCAGTGCCTGGGGACAGGGGAGCTATGGCTACACCTTC
TRBV7-6,NA,TRBD2,TRBJ2-7,CASSQGGGLAGEKDEQYF,TGTGCCAGCAGCCAAGGGGGCGGACTAGCGGGAGAGAAAGACGAGCAGTACTTC
TRBV19,once,NA,TRBJ2-2,CASRQDRPNTGELFF,TGTGCCAGTAGGCAAGACAGGCCGAACACCGGGGAGCTGTTTTTT
TRBV19,NA,TRBD1,TRBJ1-2,CASSIARQGGYGYTF,TGTGCCAGTAGTATAGCCCGACAGGGGGGCTATGGCTACACCTTC
TRBV10-1,NA,TRBD2,TRBJ2-1,CASGTSGPGEQFF,TGCGCCAGCGGGACTAGCGGCCCTGGTGAGCAGTTCTTC
TRBV29-1,NA,NA,TRBJ2-2,CSVEVWGNTGELFF,TGCAGCGTTGAAGTGTGGGGAAACACCGGGGAGCTGTTTTTT
TRBV7-2,NA,NA,TRBJ1-3,CASSPTSGTGNTIYF,TGTGCCAGCAGCCCTACCTCGGGAACTGGAAACACCATATATTTT